This T cell receptor beta chain was identified during a study of Ad26.COV2.S vaccination and SARS-CoV-2 variants. Measured with immunoSEQ multiplex PCR; TCRdb has only the in-frame clones, and not every one. The data hold about 350,000 clones, with around 88% observed a single time. Treatment denoted: some 20 received Ad26.COV2.S at low or high dose, single or two shots; 5 received placebo; per-sample allocation not given. Specimens were obtained on day 63 following the first vaccine or placebo injection. The CDR3 has 15 residues. The V end was cut by 4 bases, the J end by 4 bases, with 16 bases between. CDR1 is SNHLY, CDR2 FYNNEI, per germline.

Sequences were derived from peripheral blood, sampled in a trial of Ad26.COV2.S vaccine versus placebo. This chain links TRBV2 with TRBJ1-2; D might be TRBD1 (6 bases). This TCR was sampled from a person aged 18-60 years who received the Ad26.COV2.S COVID-19 vaccine or a placebo. CDR3 protein: CASSAPEGGGYGYTF. DNA for the CDR3: TGTGCCAGCAGTGCCCCAGAGGGAGGGGGCTATGGCTACACCTTC.